A single TCR beta chain is shown here with its context. Amplification targeted the TCR beta CDR3 regions, with RNA transcripts as the source material. The first-round RT-PCR employed HTBI primers together with the Qiagen OneStep RT-PCR kit. A multiplex PCR was then performed as the second round. TCRdb used MiXCR to reprocess the multiplex PCR reads, holding one entry per CDR3 protein. Here the sample spans more than 40,000 distinct CDR3 sequences, around 50% being singletons. The sample is drawn from a study of Graves' ophthalmopathy and Graves' hyperthyroidism. Between the trimmed V and J ends, which lost 5 bases and 7 bases, there was a span of 20 bases. Looked up from germline, CDR1 is DFQATT and CDR2 is SNEGSKA (reference sequence). The CDR3 is made up of 14 amino acids.

Sequencing was performed on peripheral blood. The chain recombines TRBV20-1 with TRBJ1-1; possible D gene TRBD1, 6 bases. This TCR derives from an adult man with Graves' ophthalmopathy. The CDR3 DNA follows: TGCAGTGCTGTCCCTAGCGGGGGGCACAATGAAGCTTTCTTT. Amino acid sequence: CSAVPSGGHNEAFF.